These 30 T cell receptor beta chains came from one sample sequenced in a study of cytomegalovirus exposure and HLA in healthy donors. Amplification used 60 Vbeta primers and 13 Jbeta primers. Only in-frame clones appear in the TCRdb table, and some are missing; sequencing was by immunoSEQ multiplex PCR. This sample's table reports 170,000 or so clones. Sequenced input: PBMCs. These TCRs come from a man aged 30-40 years in good health and CMV-seronegative.

The chain uses TRBV10-1 and TRBJ1-1; 10 nucleotides line up with TRBD1. Trimming cost V 7 bases and J 5 bases; bases outside gene matches: 10. CDR1 is WNHNN, CDR2 SYGVQD, per germline (reference sequence). This CDR3 is 15 amino acids long. The CDR3 region is CASTSTRDRGTEAFF. For the CDR3, the DNA is TGCGCCAGCACCTCCACCCGGGACAGGGGAACTGAAGCTTTCTTT.

The J gene is TRBJ1-5, the V gene TRBV5-4, with a tentative D call TRBD1 (6 bases). The CDR3 runs to 15 residues. Per the germline V gene, CDR1 is SGHNT and CDR2 is YYREEE (reference sequence). Trimming shortened V by 0 bases and J by 5 bases, and 12 bases separated the two germline ends. CDR3 bases: TGTGCCAGCAGCTTGGATGGACAGCTATATCAGCCCCAGCATTTT. Translating it yields CASSLDGQLYQPQHF.

The chain couples TRBV6-5 to TRBJ2-7, with TRBD2 identical over 8 bases. Per germline, CDR1 MNHEY and CDR2 SVGAGI. This CDR3 spans 14 amino acids. V dropped 5 bases and J dropped 3; count of bases not matched to a gene: 6. CDR3 in amino acids: CASSETGGDYEQYF. CDR3 coding DNA: TGTGCCAGCAGTGAAACCGGGGGGGACTACGAGCAGTACTTC.

The CDR3 sequence: CASSSAREINTEAFF. The CDR3 coding sequence is TGTGCCAGTAGTAGCGCTCGGGAGATAAACACTGAAGCTTTCTTT. The V call is TRBV19, the J call TRBJ1-1; D is ambiguous. Trimming pared 4 bases from V and 2 bases from J, leaving 14 bases between. The CDR3 sequence is 15 residues long. CDR1 LNHDA and CDR2 SQIVND come from the germline V gene (reference sequence). The full variable domain, rest sourced from reference TRBV19 and TRBJ1-1, is DGGITQSPKYLFRKEGQNVTLSCEQNLNHDAMYWYRQDPGQGLRLIYYSQIVNDFQKGDIAEGYSVSREKKESFPLTVTSAQKNPTAFYLCASSSAREINTEAFFGQGTRLTVV.

This sequence joins TRBV9 and TRBJ2-2; TRBD1 matches at 7 bases. The junction had 7 bases not matched to a gene; V was cut back by 3 bases and J by 5 bases. The CDR3 has 15 amino acids. Germline V gives CDR1 SGDLS, CDR2 YYNGEE. DNA of the CDR3: TGTGCCAGCAGCGATACAGGGGAGAATACCGGGGAGCTGTTTTTT. Protein: CASSDTGENTGELFF.

The chain uses TRBV11-2 and TRBJ2-2; D is ambiguous. V lost 0 bases, J lost 1 base, and 12 bases lay in between. The CDR3 runs 17 residues. Germline loops: CDR1 SGHAT, CDR2 FQNNGV. The CDR3 DNA reads TGTGCCAGCAGCTTAGATCTACAGAGATTGAACACCGGGGAGCTGTTTTTT. It translates to CASSLDLQRLNTGELFF. Together with reference TRBV11-2 and TRBJ2-2, the CDR3 gives the full variable domain: EAGVAQSPRYKIIEKRQSVAFWCNPISGHATLYWYQQILGQGPKLLIQFQNNGVVDDSQLPKDRFSAERLKGVDSTLKIQPAKLEDSAVYLCASSLDLQRLNTGELFFGEGSRLTVL.

This chain uses TRBV5-4 with TRBJ2-7; D call uncertain. The V gene lost 2 bases and the J gene lost 0 bases, with 9 bases spanning the gap. CDR1 and CDR2 from the germline V gene are SGHNT and YYREEE (reference sequence). This CDR3 region has 14 residues. CDR3 sequence: CASSFRVSSYEQYF. DNA for the CDR3: TGTGCCAGCAGCTTTCGGGTGAGCTCCTACGAGCAGTACTTC. Combining the CDR3 with reference TRBV5-4 and TRBJ2-7 gives the whole variable domain ETGVTQSPTHLIKTRGQQVTLRCSSQSGHNTVSWYQQALGQGPQFIFQYYREEENGRGNFPPRFSGLQFPNYSSELNVNALELDDSALYLCASSFRVSSYEQYFGPGTRLTVT.

The chain couples TRBV7-2 to TRBJ1-2, with a weak D call TRBD1 (5 bases). Trimming shortened V by 4 bases and J by 8 bases, and 17 bases separated the two germline ends. The germline V gene has CDR1 SGHTA and CDR2 FQGNSA. This CDR3 has 14 residues. CDR3 in DNA: TGTGCCAGCAGCTCGGGACTTAATTCGGGCGGCTACACCTTC. Translating gives CASSSGLNSGGYTF.

This chain joins TRBV18 and TRBJ2-7; 8 bases fit TRBD1. This CDR3 contains 14 residues. Germline values: CDR1 KGHSH, CDR2 LQKENI. V lost 2 bases to trimming and J lost 3 bases; unmatched junction nucleotides: 3. The CDR3 DNA reads TGTGCCAGCTCACCAACAGGGGGTCTCTACGAGCAGTACTTC. It yields the protein CASSPTGGLYEQYF.

CDR3 in amino acids: CASSVAAGGPVQFF. CDR3 nucleotides: TGTGCCAGCAGCGTAGCTGCGGGAGGGCCCGTGCAGTTCTTC. The chain joins TRBV9 to TRBJ2-1, with 9 bases lining up with TRBD2. CDR1 SGDLS and CDR2 YYNGEE come from the germline V gene. The CDR3 covers 14 residues. After removal of 0 bases from V and 12 bases from J, the junction contained 7 bases not matched to a gene.

The J gene is TRBJ2-1, the V gene TRBV6-6; tentatively, D is TRBD2 (6 bases). Trimming pared 5 bases from V and 3 bases from J, leaving 11 bases between. The CDR3 covers 14 residues. Germline CDR1 is MNHNY and CDR2 is SVGAGI (reference sequence). The CDR3 bases are TGTGCCAGCAGTAGGACGGGACTCTACAATGAGCAGTTCTTC. This translates into CASSRTGLYNEQFF.

This rearrangement joins TRBV5-1 to TRBJ2-5, with D perhaps matching TRBD1 (6 bases). The end of the DNA aligns better with TRBJ2-7, so the J call may be wrong. Per germline, CDR1 SGHRS and CDR2 YFSETQ. The CDR3 length is 14 residues. The DNA for the CDR3 is TGCGCCAGCAGCCCCGTGGACAGAGACTACGAGCAGTACTTC. Amino acid sequence: CASSPVDRDYEQYF.

V and J are TRBV5-1 and TRBJ1-6; 9 bases agree with TRBD1. Germline V lookup: CDR1 SGHRS, CDR2 YFSETQ. V trimming: 7 bases; J trimming: 8 bases; junction bases outside the gene matches: 4. CDR3 length equals 13 residues. CDR3 sequence (DNA): TGCGCCAGCCGGGACAGGGAAGATTCACCCCTCCACTTT. Translation: CASRDREDSPLHF.

The gene calls are TRBV11-2 and TRBJ2-3, with 8 positions matching TRBD1. Germline V CDR1 and CDR2: SGHAT, FQNNGV. The V and J ends lost 5 bases and 5 bases, in that order; junction bases with no gene match: 9. The CDR3 covers 15 residues. The CDR3 region is CASSRGQGTRDTQYF. CDR3 DNA sequence: TGTGCCAGCAGCCGCGGACAGGGAACAAGAGATACGCAGTATTTT. Variable domain in full (rest from reference TRBV11-2 and TRBJ2-3): EAGVAQSPRYKIIEKRQSVAFWCNPISGHATLYWYQQILGQGPKLLIQFQNNGVVDDSQLPKDRFSAERLKGVDSTLKIQPAKLEDSAVYLCASSRGQGTRDTQYFGPGTRLTVL.

The J gene is TRBJ1-1, the V gene TRBV28; weak D call: TRBD1 (6 bases). Germline CDR1 MDHEN, CDR2 SYDVKM. V was trimmed by 5 bases and J by 2 bases, leaving 18 bases between them. This CDR3 is built from 16 residues. Here the CDR3 reads CASSRTGSRRNTEAFF. The CDR3 region has the DNA TGTGCCAGCAGTCGCACAGGGAGCCGGCGAAACACTGAAGCTTTCTTT.

In DNA form, the CDR3 reads TGTGCCAGCAGCGTATCACAGGGGGCTAGGTACGAGCAGTACTTC. Its translation: CASSVSQGARYEQYF. V is TRBV28 and J is TRBJ2-7; 9 positions match TRBD1. Germline loops: CDR1 MDHEN, CDR2 SYDVKM. The CDR3 is 15 residues long. Trimming took 6 bases from V and 4 from J; bases not matched to a gene: 10. Complete variable domain (other parts from reference TRBV28 and TRBJ2-7): DVKVTQSSRYLVKRTGEKVFLECVQDMDHENMFWYRQDPGLGLRLIYFSYDVKMKEKGDIPEGYSVSREKKERFSLILESASTNQTSMYLCASSVSQGARYEQYFGPGTRLTVT.

The gene calls are TRBV2 and TRBJ2-5; weak D call: TRBD2 (6 bases). Between the trimmed V and J ends, which lost 6 bases and 7 bases, there was a span of 18 bases. This CDR3 contains 14 residues. Germline values: CDR1 SNHLY, CDR2 FYNNEI. CDR3 sequence (DNA): TGTGCCAGCAGGGGCCGGGGACTCACGGGGACCCAGTACTTC. It translates to CASRGRGLTGTQYF.

The chain has TRBV18 and TRBJ2-1; D might be TRBD1 (6 bases). V lost 0 bases to trimming and J lost 1 base, with 10 bases between them. This CDR3 is 16 amino acids long. Germline CDR1 and CDR2: KGHSH and LQKENI. The CDR3 spells CASSPPVRGSYNEQFF. As DNA, the CDR3 is TGTGCCAGCTCACCACCGGTAAGGGGGTCCTACAATGAGCAGTTCTTC.

The genes are TRBV25-1 and TRBJ2-1, with unresolved D. The germline V and J ends were trimmed by 2 bases and 6 bases, with 11 bases remaining between them. The CDR3 loop spans 14 amino acids. CDR1 is MGHDK, CDR2 SYGVNS, per germline. The CDR3 region is CASSEPGWRNEQFF. As DNA, the CDR3 is TGTGCCAGCAGTGAACCGGGTTGGCGCAATGAGCAGTTCTTC. Full variable domain (remainder filled in from reference TRBV25-1 and TRBJ2-1): EADIYQTPRYLVIGTGKKITLECSQTMGHDKMYWYQQDPGMELHLIHYSYGVNSTEKGDLSSESTVSRIRTEHFPLTLESARPSHTSQYLCASSEPGWRNEQFFGPGTRLTVL.

The genes are TRBV5-6 and TRBJ2-1; a possible D gene is TRBD1 (5 bases). Deletions cut 3 bases from V and 4 bases from J, with 17 bases between. The germline V gene encodes CDR1 SGHDT and CDR2 YYEEEE. CDR3 size: 16 residues. CDR3 nucleotide sequence: TGTGCCAGCAGCTCAACTCCGACTGGGGCTTACAATGAGCAGTTCTTC. Its protein product is CASSSTPTGAYNEQFF.

This chain connects TRBV7-2 to TRBJ2-3, with a weak D call TRBD2 (6 bases). CDR3 length: 14 residues. Germline CDR1 and CDR2: SGHTA and FQGNSA. With 1 base removed from V and 4 bases from J, the gap between germline ends came to 9 bases. In nucleotides, the CDR3 is TGTGCCAGCAGCTTAGATCGCGGGGCAGATACGCAGTATTTT. It is translated as CASSLDRGADTQYF.

CDR3 coding DNA: TGTGCCAGCAGCTTGCCTAGCGGGAGGGCCCTTGAGCAGTTCTTC. Residues: CASSLPSGRALEQFF. This chain joins TRBV28 and TRBJ2-1; 12 bases map to TRBD2. The CDR3 has 15 residues. V lost 6 bases, J lost 9 bases, and 9 bases stayed unmatched. From germline, CDR1 is MDHEN and CDR2 SYDVKM.

The gene calls are TRBV25-1 and TRBJ2-3, with a possible D match to TRBD2 (7 bases). Looked up from germline, CDR1 is MGHDK and CDR2 is SYGVNS. Trimming shortened V by 3 bases and J by 3 bases, and 10 bases separated the two germline ends. The CDR3 has 14 amino acids. The CDR3 loop is CASSDGGATDTQYF. CDR3 DNA sequence: TGTGCCAGCAGTGATGGGGGGGCAACAGATACGCAGTATTTT.

The rearrangement uses TRBV7-9 and TRBJ2-7; 9 bases are a match to TRBD2. Germline loops: CDR1 SEHNR, CDR2 FQNEAQ (reference sequence). The CDR3 spans 16 residues. V dropped 6 bases and J dropped 7; count of bases not matched to a gene: 16. DNA for the CDR3: TGTGCCAGCAGACGGGCGGTAGCGGGAGCCCCAGGGGAGCAGTACTTC. Residues: CASRRAVAGAPGEQYF.

This rearrangement joins TRBV27 to TRBJ2-3; D might be TRBD1 (5 bases). The CDR3 length is 17 residues. CDR1 is MNHEY and CDR2 is SMNVEV in the germline V gene (reference sequence). Trimming took off 1 base at V and 0 bases at J, with 14 bases between the two ends. The CDR3 protein is CASSLLRGASSTDTQYF. The CDR3 DNA reads TGTGCCAGCAGTTTATTAAGGGGTGCATCTAGCACAGATACGCAGTATTTT.

The CDR3 here is CASSFRDYSYNEQFF. Here the CDR3 DNA reads TGCGCCAGCAGCTTCCGGGACTACTCCTACAATGAGCAGTTCTTC. V usage is TRBV5-1 and J usage is TRBJ2-1, with TRBD2 matching 7 bases. Germline loops: CDR1 SGHRS, CDR2 YFSETQ. CDR3 length: 15 residues. V gave up 2 bases and J gave up 0 bases; unmatched junction bases: 2.

The chain employs TRBV11-1 and TRBJ2-3; TRBD2 agrees at 9 bases. CDR3 length: 16 amino acids. V shed 4 bases, J shed 8 bases, and the junction held 13 bases outside the gene matches. Germline loops: CDR1 SGHAT, CDR2 FQDESV (reference sequence). As DNA, the CDR3 is TGTGCCAGCAGCTCCCTCCTAGCGGGATTTGAGGGTACGCAGTATTTT. Amino acid sequence: CASSSLLAGFEGTQYF.

The J gene is TRBJ2-5, the V gene TRBV14; 7 positions match TRBD1. Germline loops: CDR1 SGHDN, CDR2 FVKESK. CDR3 length: 21 residues. J gave up 1 base and V 4 bases, and 24 bases lay outside the gene matches. In nucleotides, the CDR3 is TGTGCCAGCAGCCGTGGACAGGAGACTCACCTTGGCCACCTGACCCAAGAGACCCAGTACTTC. Translation gives CASSRGQETHLGHLTQETQYF.

The rearrangement links TRBV2 to TRBJ2-3, with TRBD2 matching over 9 bases. This CDR3 contains 15 residues. The trim removed 3 bases at V and 5 bases at J, leaving 6 bases unmatched. CDR1 and CDR2 (germline): SNHLY, FYNNEI. As DNA, the CDR3 is TGTGCCAGCAGTGATGGCGGGAGGGCCATAGATACGCAGTATTTT. This sequence encodes CASSDGGRAIDTQYF.

The chain carries TRBV19 and TRBJ1-1; D perhaps matches TRBD1 (6 bases). This CDR3 is built from 16 residues. V lost 4 bases and J lost 2, with 17 bases in between. Germline CDR1 is LNHDA and CDR2 is SQIVND (reference sequence). CDR3 DNA: TGTGCCAGTAGTACCTTAGGGGGGGGGCAAAACACTGAAGCTTTCTTT. Amino acid sequence: CASSTLGGGQNTEAFF.